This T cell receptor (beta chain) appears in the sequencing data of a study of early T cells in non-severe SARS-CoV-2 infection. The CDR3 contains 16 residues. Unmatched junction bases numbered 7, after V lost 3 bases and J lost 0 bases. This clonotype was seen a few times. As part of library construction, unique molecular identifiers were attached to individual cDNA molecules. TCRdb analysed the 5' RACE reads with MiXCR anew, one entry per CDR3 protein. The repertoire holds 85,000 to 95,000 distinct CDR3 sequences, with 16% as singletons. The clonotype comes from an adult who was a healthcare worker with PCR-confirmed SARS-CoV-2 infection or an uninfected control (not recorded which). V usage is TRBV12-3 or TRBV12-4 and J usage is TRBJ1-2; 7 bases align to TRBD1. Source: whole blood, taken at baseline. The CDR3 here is CASSFGTALANYGYTF. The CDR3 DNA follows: TGTGCCAGCAGTTTTGGGACAGCACTTGCTAACTATGGCTACACCTTC.